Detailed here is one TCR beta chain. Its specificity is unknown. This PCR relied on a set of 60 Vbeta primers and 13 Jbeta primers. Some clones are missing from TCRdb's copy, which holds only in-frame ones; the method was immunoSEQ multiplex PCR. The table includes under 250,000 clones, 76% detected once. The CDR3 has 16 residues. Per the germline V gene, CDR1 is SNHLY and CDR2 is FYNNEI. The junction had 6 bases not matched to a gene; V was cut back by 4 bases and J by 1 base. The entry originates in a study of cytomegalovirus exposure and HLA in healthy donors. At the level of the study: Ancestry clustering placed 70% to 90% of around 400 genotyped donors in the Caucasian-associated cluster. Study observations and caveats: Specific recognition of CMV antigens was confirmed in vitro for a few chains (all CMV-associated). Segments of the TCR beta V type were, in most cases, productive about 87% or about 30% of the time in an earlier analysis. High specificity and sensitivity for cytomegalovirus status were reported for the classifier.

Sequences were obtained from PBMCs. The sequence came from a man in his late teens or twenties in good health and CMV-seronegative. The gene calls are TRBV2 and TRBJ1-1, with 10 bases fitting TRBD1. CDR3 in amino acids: CASSVPGQGTNTEAFF. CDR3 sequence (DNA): TGTGCCAGCAGTGTCCCGGGACAGGGGACGAACACTGAAGCTTTCTTT.